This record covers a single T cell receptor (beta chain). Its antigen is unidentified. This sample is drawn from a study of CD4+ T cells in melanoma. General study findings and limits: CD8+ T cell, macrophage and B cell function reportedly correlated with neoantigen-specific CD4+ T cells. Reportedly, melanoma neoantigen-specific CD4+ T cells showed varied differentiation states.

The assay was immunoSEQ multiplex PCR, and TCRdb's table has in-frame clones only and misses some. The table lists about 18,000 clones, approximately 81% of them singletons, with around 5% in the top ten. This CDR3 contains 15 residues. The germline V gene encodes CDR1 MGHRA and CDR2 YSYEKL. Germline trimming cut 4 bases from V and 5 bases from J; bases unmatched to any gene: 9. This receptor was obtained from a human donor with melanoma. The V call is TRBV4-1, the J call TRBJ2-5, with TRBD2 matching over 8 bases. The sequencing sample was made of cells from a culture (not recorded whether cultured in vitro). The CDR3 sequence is CASSLVPGLAETQYF. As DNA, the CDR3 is TGCGCCAGCAGCCTCGTCCCTGGACTAGCCGAGACCCAGTACTTC.